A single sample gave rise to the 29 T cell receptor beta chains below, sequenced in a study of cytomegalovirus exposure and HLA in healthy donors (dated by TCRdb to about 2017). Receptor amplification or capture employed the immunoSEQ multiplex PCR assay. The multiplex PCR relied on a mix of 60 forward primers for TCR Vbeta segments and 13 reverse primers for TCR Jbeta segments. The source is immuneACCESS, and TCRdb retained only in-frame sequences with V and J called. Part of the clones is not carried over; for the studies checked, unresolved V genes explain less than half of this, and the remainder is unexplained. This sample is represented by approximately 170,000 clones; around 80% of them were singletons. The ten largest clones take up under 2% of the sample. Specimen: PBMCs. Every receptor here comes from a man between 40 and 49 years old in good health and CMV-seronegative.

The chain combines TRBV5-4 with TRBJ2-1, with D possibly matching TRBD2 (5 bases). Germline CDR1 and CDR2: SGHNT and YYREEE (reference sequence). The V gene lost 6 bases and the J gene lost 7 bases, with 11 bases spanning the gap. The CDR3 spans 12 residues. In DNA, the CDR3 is TGTGCCAGCAAGCAACTAGGTAATGAGCAGTTCTTC. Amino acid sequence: CASKQLGNEQFF. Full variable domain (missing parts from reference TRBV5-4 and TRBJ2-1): ETGVTQSPTHLIKTRGQQVTLRCSSQSGHNTVSWYQQALGQGPQFIFQYYREEENGRGNFPPRFSGLQFPNYSSELNVNALELDDSALYLCASKQLGNEQFFGPGTRLTVL.

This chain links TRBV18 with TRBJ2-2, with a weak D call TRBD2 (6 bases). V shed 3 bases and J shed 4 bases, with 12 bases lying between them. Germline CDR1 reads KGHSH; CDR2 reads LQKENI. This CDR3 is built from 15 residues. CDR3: CASSPTGLTTGELFF. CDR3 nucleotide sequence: TGTGCCAGCTCACCTACGGGACTTACCACCGGGGAGCTGTTTTTT.

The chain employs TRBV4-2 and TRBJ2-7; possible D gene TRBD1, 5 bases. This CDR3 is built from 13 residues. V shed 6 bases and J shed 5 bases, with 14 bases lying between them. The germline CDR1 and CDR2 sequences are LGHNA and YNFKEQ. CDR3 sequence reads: CASSSGYADEQYV. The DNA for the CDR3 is TGTGCCAGCAGTTCAGGGTACGCGGACGAGCAGTACGTC.

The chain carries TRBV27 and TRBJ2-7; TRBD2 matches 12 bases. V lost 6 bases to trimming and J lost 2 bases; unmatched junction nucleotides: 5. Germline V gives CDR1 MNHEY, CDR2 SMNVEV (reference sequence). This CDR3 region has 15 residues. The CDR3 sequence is CASSPWTSGAYEQYF. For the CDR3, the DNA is TGTGCCAGCAGCCCATGGACTAGCGGGGCCTACGAGCAGTACTTC.

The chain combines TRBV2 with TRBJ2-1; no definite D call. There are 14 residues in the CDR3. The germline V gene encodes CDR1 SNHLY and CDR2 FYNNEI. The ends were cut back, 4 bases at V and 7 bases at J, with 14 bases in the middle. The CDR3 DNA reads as TGTGCCAGCAGTGTTTCCAGGCATAATAATGAGCAGTTCTTC. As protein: CASSVSRHNNEQFF.

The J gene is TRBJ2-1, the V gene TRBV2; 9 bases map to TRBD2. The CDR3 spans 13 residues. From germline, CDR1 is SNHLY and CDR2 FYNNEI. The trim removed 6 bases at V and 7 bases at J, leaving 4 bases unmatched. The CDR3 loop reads CASRREGGNEQFF. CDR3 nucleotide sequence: TGTGCCAGCAGGCGGGAGGGGGGAAATGAGCAGTTCTTC.

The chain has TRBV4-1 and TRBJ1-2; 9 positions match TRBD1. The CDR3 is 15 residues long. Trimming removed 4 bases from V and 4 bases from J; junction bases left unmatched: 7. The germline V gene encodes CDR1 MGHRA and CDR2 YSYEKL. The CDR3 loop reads CASSPWDRASYGYTF. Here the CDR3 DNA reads TGCGCCAGCAGCCCCTGGGACAGGGCTTCCTATGGCTACACCTTC.

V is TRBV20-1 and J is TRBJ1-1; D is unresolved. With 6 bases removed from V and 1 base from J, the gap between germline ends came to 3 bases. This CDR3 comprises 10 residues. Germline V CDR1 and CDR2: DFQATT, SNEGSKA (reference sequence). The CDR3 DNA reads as TGCAGTGCCCAGAACACTGAAGCTTTCTTT. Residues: CSAQNTEAFF.

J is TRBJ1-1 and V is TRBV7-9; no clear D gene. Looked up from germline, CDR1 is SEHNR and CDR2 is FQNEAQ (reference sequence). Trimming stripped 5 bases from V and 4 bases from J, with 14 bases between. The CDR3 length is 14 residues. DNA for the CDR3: TGTGCCAGCAGCCTCCCGCGAGGCCGCACTGAAGCTTTCTTT. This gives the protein CASSLPRGRTEAFF.

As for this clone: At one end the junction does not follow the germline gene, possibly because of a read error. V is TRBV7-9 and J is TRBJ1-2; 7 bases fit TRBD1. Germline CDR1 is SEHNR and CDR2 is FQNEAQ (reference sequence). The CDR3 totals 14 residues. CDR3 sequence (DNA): TGTTCCAGCAGCTTAGGATCAGGGGGCTATGGCTACACCTTC. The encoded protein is CSSSLGSGGYGYTF.

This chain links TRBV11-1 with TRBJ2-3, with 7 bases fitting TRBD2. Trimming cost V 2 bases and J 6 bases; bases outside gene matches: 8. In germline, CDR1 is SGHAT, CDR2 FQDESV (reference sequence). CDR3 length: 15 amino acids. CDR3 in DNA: TGTGCCAGCAGCTTACTAGCGGACCCGTCGGATACGCAGTATTTT. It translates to CASSLLADPSDTQYF.

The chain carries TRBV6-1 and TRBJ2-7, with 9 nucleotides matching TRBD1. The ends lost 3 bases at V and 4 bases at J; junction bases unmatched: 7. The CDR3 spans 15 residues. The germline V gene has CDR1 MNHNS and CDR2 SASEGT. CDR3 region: CASSDAGTGSYEQYF. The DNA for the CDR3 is TGTGCCAGCAGTGATGCCGGGACAGGGTCGTACGAGCAGTACTTC.

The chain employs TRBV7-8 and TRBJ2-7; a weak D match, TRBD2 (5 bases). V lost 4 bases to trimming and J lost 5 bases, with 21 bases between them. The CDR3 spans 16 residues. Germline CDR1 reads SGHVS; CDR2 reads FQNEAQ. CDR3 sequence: CASSSDSFTWFHEQYV. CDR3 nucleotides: TGTGCCAGCAGCTCGGACTCTTTCACTTGGTTCCACGAGCAGTACGTC.

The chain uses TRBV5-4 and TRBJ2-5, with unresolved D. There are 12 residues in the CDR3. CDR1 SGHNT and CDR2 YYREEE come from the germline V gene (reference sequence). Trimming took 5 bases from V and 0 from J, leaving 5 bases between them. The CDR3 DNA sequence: TGTGCCAGCAGTCGGTACCAAGAGACCCAGTACTTC. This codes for CASSRYQETQYF.

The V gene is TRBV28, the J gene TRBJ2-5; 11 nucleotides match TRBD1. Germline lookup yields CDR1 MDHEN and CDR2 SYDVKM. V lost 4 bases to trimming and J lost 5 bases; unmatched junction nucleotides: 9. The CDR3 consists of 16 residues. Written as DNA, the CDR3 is TGTGCCAGCAGTTCCCAATGGGGGACAGGGGGGGAGACCCAGTACTTC. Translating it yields CASSSQWGTGGETQYF.

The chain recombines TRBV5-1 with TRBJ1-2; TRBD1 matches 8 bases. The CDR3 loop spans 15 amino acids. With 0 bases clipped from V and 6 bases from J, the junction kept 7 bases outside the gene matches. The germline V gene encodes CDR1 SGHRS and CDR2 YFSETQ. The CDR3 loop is CASSLGTGWKDGYTF. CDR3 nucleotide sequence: TGCGCCAGCAGCTTGGGGACAGGGTGGAAGGATGGCTACACCTTC.

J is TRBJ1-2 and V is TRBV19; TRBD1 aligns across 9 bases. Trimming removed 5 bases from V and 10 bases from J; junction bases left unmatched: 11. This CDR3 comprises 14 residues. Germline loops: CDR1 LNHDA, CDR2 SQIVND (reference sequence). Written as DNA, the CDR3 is TGTGCCAGTAGTCGACAGGGGGGGTACTATTTCTACACCTTC. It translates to CASSRQGGYYFYTF.

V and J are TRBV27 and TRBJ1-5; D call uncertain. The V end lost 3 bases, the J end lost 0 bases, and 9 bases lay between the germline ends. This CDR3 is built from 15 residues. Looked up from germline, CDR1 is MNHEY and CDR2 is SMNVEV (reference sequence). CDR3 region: CASSFGRDSNQPQHF. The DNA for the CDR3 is TGTGCCAGCAGTTTTGGTCGGGATAGCAATCAGCCCCAGCATTTT.

CDR3 protein: CASSVAPQGFADIQYF. For the CDR3, the DNA is TGTGCCAGCAGCGTAGCCCCCCAGGGATTTGCGGACATTCAGTACTTC. This rearrangement joins TRBV9 to TRBJ2-4, with D possibly TRBD1 on 5 matching bases. The CDR3 contains 16 residues. CDR1 is SGDLS and CDR2 is YYNGEE in the germline V gene. Trimming stripped 0 bases from V and 8 bases from J, with 18 bases between.

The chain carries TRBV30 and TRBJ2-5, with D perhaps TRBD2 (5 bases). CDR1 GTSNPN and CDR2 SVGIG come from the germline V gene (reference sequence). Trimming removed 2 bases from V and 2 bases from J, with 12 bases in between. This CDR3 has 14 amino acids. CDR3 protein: CAWSTGLNQETQYF. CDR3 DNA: TGTGCCTGGAGTACCGGACTGAATCAAGAGACCCAGTACTTC. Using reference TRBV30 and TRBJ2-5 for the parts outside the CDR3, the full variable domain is SQTIHQWPATLVQPVGSPLSLECTVEGTSNPNLYWYRQAAGRGLQLLFYSVGIGQISSEVPQNLSASRPQDRQFILSSKKLLLSDSGFYLCAWSTGLNQETQYFGPGTRLLVL.

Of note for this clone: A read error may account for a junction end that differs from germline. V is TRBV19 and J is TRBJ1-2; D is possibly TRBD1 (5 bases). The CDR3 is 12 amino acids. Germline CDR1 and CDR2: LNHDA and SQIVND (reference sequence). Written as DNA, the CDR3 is TGTGCTAGTAGTATGACAGCCTATGGCTACACCTTC. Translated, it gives CASSMTAYGYTF.

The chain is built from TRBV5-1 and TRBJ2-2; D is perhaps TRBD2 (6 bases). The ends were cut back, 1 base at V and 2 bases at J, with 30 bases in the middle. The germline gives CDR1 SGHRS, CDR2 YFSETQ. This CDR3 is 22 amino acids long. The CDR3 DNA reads TGCGCCAGCAGCTTGTCTAATTTGGGACTCGCCCCTTTACTTCAAAACACCGGGGAGCTGTTTTTT. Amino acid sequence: CASSLSNLGLAPLLQNTGELFF.

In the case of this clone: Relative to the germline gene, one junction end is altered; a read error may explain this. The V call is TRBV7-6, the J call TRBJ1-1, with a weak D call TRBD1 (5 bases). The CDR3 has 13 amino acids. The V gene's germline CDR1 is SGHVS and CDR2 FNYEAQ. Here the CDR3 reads CASSLAEGTEASF. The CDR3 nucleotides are TGTGCCAGCAGCTTAGCGGAAGGGACTGAAGCTTCCTTT.

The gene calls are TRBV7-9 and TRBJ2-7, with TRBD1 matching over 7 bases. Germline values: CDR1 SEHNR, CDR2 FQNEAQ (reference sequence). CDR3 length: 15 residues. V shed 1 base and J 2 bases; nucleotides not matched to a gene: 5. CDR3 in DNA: TGTGCCAGCAGCTTAGTACAGGGGATCCCCTACGAGCAGTACTTC. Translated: CASSLVQGIPYEQYF.

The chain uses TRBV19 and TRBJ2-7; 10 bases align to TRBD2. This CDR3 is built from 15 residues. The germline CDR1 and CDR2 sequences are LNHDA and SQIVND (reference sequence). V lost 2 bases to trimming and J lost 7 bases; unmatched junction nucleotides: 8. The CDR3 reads CASSIQRSSGSEQYF. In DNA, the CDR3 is TGTGCCAGTAGTATACAACGGTCTAGCGGGAGTGAGCAGTACTTC.

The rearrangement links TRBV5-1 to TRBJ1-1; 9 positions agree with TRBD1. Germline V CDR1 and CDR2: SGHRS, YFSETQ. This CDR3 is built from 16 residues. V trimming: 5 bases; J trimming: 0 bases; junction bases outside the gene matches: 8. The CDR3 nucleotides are TGCGCCAGCAGGGAACAGGGGGCGAAGCTGAACACTGAAGCTTTCTTT. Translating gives CASREQGAKLNTEAFF. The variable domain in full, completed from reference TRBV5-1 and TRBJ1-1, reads KAGVTQTPRYLIKTRGQQVTLSCSPISGHRSVSWYQQTPGQGLQFLFEYFSETQRNKGNFPGRFSGRQFSNSRSEMNVSTLELGDSALYLCASREQGAKLNTEAFFGQGTRLTVV.

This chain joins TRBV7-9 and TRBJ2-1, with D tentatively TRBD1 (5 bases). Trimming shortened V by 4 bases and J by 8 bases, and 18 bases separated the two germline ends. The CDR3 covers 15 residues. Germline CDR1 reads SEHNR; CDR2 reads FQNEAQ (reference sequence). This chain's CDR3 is CASSSGQIVLYEQFF. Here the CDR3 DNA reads TGTGCCAGCAGCTCTGGACAAATAGTGCTATATGAGCAGTTCTTC.

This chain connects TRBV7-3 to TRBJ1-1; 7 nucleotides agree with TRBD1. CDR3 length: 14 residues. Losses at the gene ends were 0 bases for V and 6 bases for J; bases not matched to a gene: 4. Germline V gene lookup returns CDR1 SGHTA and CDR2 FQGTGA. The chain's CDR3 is CASSLTRQGPEAFF. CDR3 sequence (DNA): TGTGCCAGCAGCTTAACCCGACAGGGCCCTGAAGCTTTCTTT.

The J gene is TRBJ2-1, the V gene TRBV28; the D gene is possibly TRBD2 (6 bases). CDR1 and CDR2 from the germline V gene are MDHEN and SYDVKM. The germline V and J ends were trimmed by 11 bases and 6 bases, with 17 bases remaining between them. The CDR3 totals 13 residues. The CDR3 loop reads CAARRAGGNEQFF. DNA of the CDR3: TGTGCCGCCAGGAGGGCCGGTGGCAATGAGCAGTTCTTC.